The T cell receptor (beta chain) under discussion was sequenced for a study of early T cells in non-severe SARS-CoV-2 infection. V lost 7 bases to trimming and J lost 3 bases; unmatched junction nucleotides: 10. Germline V gene lookup returns CDR1 SQVTM and CDR2 ANQGSEA. The CDR3 length is 14 residues. This clonotype was seen only a few times. TCRdb reprocessed the 5' RACE reads via MiXCR and lists one record per CDR3 protein. This sample has about 64,000 distinct CDR3 sequences, with roughly an eighth found just once. The sequence derives from an adult who was a healthcare worker with PCR-confirmed SARS-CoV-2 infection or an uninfected control (not recorded which). Specimen: whole blood, collected at baseline. V usage is TRBV29-1 and J usage is TRBJ2-7, with TRBD1 matching 9 bases. The CDR3: CSGGEGQGGYEQYF. CDR3 coding DNA: TGCAGCGGAGGGGAGGGACAGGGCGGCTACGAGCAGTACTTC.